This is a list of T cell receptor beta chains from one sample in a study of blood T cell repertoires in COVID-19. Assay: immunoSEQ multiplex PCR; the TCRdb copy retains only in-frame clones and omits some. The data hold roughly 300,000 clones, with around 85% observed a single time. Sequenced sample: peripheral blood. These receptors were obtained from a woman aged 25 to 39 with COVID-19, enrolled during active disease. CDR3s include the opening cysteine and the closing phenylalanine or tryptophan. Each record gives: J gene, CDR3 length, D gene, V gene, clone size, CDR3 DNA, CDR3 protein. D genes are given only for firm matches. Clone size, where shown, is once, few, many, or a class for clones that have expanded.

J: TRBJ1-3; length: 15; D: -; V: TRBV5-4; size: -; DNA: TGTGCCAGCAGCTTGGGAGGCCAGACTGGAAACACCATATATTTT; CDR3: CASSLGGQTGNTIYF
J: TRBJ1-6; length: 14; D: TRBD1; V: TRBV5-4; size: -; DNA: TGTGCCAGCAGCGGGACAGGGGGGAATTCACCCCTCCACTTT; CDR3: CASSGTGGNSPLHF
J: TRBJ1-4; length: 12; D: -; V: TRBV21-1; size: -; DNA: TGTGCCAAGAACAGGACAGATGAAAAACTGTTTTTT; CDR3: CAKNRTDEKLFF
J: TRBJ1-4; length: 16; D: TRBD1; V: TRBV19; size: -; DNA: TGTGCCAGTAGTGAAACTCGGACAGGGGAGTCAGAAAAACTGTTTTTT; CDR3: CASSETRTGESEKLFF
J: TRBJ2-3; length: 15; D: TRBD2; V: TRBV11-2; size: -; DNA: TGTGCCAGCAGCTCTCTAGCGGGGGGTACAGATACGCAGTATTTT; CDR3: CASSSLAGGTDTQYF
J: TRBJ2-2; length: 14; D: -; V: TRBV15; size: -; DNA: TGTGCCACCACAGAGAGGCGAGACACCGGGGAGCTGTTTTTT; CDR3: CATTERRDTGELFF
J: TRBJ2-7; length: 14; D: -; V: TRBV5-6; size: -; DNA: TGTGCCAGCAGCCTCATGGGGGGAAGGAACGAGCAGTACTTC; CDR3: CASSLMGGRNEQYF
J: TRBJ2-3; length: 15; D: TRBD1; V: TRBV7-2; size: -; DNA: TGTGCCAGCAGCTTCGGGACAGGGTCTCCGGATACGCAGTATTTT; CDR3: CASSFGTGSPDTQYF
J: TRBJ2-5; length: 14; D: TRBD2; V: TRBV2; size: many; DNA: TGTGCCAGCAGTGAGCGGGGGTACCAAGAGACCCAGTACTTC; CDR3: CASSERGYQETQYF
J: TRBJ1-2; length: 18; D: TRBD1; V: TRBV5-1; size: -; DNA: TGCGCCAGCAGCGTCCGTTCTACAGGGGGCCCATTGGGGTGGGGCTACACCTTC; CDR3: CASSVRSTGGPLGWGYTF
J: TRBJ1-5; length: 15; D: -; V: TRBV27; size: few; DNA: TGTGCCAGCAGTTTCCTCCGAGGGCGCAATCAGCCCCAGCATTTT; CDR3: CASSFLRGRNQPQHF
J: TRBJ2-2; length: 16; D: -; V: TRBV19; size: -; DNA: TGTGCCAGTAGTATAGTCGCAGGGACGAACACCGGGGAGCTGTTTTTT; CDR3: CASSIVAGTNTGELFF
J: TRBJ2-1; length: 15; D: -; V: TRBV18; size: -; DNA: TGTGCCAGCTCAAGGTCAGGATTTTCCTACAATGAGCAGTTCTTC; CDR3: CASSRSGFSYNEQFF
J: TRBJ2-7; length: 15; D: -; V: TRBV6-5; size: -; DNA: TGTGCCAGCAGCCCCACAGACTCAAGGGGCTACGAGCAGTACTTC; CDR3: CASSPTDSRGYEQYF
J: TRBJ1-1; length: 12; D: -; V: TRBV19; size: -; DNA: TGTGCCAGTAGTGACAGCAACACTGAAGCTTTCTTT; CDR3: CASSDSNTEAFF
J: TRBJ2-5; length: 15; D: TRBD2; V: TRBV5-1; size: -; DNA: TGCGCCAGCAGCGAAGAGCGGGGGGGCGGGGAGACCCAGTACTTC; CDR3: CASSEERGGGETQYF
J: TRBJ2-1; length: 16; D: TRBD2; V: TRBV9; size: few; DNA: TGTGCCAGCAGCCTTAGCGGGGGGTTTACCTACAATGAGCAGTTCTTC; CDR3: CASSLSGGFTYNEQFF
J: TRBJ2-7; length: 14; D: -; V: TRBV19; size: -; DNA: TGTGCCAACCGGGCCGACAGAGTGTTTTCCGAGCAGTACTTC; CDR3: CANRADRVFSEQYF
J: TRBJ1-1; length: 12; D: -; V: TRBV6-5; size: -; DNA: TGTGCCAGCAGTTCAACAGTTTTTGAAGCTTTCTTT; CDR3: CASSSTVFEAFF
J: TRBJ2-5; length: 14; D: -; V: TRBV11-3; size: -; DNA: TGTGCCAGCAGCTTACCAGGGGAAGGAGAGACCCAGTACTTC; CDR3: CASSLPGEGETQYF
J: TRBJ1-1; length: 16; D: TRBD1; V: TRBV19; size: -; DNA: TGTGCCAGTAGTACGGGACAGGGTCTGATGAACACTGAAGCTTTCTTT; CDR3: CASSTGQGLMNTEAFF
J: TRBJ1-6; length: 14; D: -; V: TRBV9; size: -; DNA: TGTGCCAGCAGCGTAGATGGCCCGAATTCACCCCTCCACTTT; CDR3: CASSVDGPNSPLHF
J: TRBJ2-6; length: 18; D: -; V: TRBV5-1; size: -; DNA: TGCGCCAGCGGCAAACGGACAGCTGATATGACTGGGGCCAACGTCCTGACTTTC; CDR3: CASGKRTADMTGANVLTF
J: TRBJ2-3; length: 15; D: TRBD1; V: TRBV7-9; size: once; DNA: TGTGCCAGCAGATCTGACAGGGTGGGTGCAGATACGCAGTATTTT; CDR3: CASRSDRVGADTQYF
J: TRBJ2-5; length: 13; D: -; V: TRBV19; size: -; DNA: TGTGCCAGTACGAAGAGGGGAGGAGAGACCCAGTACTTC; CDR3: CASTKRGGETQYF
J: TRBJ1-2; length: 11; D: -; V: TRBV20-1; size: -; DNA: TGCAGTGCTAGCCTAACGTATGGCTACACCTTC; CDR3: CSASLTYGYTF
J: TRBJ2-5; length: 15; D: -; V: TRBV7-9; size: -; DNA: TGTGCCAGCAGCGCACGGACGGGGTACCAAGAGACCCAGTACTTC; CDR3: CASSARTGYQETQYF
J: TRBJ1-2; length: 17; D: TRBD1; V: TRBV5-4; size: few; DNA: TGTGCCAGCAGCTTTAGGGGGCAACTGTCCCTAAAGTATGGCTACACCTTC; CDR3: CASSFRGQLSLKYGYTF
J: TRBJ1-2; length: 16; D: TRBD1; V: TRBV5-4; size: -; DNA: TGTGCCAGCAGCTCGAACCCCGGGACAGGGTGGGGCGGCTACACCTTC; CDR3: CASSSNPGTGWGGYTF
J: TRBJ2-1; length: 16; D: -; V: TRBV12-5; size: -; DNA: TGTGCTAGTGGTTTGGCCGTCCTGAGCTCCTACAATGAGCAGTTCTTC; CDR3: CASGLAVLSSYNEQFF
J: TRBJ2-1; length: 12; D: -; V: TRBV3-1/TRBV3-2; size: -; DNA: TGTGCCAGCAGTCAGGGTTACAATGAGCAGTTCTTC; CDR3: CASSQGYNEQFF
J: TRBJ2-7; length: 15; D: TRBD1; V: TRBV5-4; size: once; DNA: TGTGCCAGCAGCCGCGACGGGACAGGGGACTACGAGCAGTACTTC; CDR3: CASSRDGTGDYEQYF
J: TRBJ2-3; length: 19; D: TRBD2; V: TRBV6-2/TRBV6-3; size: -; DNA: TGTGCCAGCAGTTACCCGGGACTAGCGGGGACGAAATACACAGATACGCAGTATTTT; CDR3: CASSYPGLAGTKYTDTQYF
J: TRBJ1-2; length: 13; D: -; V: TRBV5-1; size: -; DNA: TGCGCCAGCAGCTTGGAAATCGGCTATGGCTACACCTTC; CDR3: CASSLEIGYGYTF
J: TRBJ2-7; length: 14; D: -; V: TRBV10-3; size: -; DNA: TGTGCCATCAGTGAGTTGCCCCTTAGCTACGAGCAGTACTTC; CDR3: CAISELPLSYEQYF
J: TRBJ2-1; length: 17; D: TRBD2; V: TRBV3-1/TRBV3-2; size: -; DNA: TGTGCCAGTAGGGGACTAGCGGGGAGAAGCTCCTACAATGAGCAGTTCTTC; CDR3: CASRGLAGRSSYNEQFF
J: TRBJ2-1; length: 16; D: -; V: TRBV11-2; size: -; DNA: -; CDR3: CASSLDVGRGARGVFF
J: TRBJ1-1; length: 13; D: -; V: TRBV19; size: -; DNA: TGTGCCAGTAGTATACCAAATAAAGCACAAGCTTTCTTT; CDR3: CASSIPNKAQAFF
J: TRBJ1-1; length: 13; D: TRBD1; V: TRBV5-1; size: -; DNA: TGCGCCAGCAGCCCAATAGGGACAGGGGGGGCTTTCTTT; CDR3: CASSPIGTGGAFF
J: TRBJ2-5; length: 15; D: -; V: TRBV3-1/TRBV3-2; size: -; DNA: TGTGCCAGCAGCCATTCCCCGGCGGACCAAGAGACCCAGTACTTC; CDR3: CASSHSPADQETQYF
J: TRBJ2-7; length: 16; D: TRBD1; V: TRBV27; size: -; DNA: TGTGCCAGCAGTCAGTACCCGGGACAGGGGTCCTACGAGCAGTACTTC; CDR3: CASSQYPGQGSYEQYF
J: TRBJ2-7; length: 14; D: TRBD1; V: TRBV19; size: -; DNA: TGTGCCAGTAGTATTGGGACAGGGGGGTACGAGCAGTACTTC; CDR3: CASSIGTGGYEQYF
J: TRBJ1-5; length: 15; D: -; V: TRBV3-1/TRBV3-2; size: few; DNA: TGTGCCAGCAGCCAAACCCTACAGGAGATTCAGCCCCAGCATTTT; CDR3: CASSQTLQEIQPQHF